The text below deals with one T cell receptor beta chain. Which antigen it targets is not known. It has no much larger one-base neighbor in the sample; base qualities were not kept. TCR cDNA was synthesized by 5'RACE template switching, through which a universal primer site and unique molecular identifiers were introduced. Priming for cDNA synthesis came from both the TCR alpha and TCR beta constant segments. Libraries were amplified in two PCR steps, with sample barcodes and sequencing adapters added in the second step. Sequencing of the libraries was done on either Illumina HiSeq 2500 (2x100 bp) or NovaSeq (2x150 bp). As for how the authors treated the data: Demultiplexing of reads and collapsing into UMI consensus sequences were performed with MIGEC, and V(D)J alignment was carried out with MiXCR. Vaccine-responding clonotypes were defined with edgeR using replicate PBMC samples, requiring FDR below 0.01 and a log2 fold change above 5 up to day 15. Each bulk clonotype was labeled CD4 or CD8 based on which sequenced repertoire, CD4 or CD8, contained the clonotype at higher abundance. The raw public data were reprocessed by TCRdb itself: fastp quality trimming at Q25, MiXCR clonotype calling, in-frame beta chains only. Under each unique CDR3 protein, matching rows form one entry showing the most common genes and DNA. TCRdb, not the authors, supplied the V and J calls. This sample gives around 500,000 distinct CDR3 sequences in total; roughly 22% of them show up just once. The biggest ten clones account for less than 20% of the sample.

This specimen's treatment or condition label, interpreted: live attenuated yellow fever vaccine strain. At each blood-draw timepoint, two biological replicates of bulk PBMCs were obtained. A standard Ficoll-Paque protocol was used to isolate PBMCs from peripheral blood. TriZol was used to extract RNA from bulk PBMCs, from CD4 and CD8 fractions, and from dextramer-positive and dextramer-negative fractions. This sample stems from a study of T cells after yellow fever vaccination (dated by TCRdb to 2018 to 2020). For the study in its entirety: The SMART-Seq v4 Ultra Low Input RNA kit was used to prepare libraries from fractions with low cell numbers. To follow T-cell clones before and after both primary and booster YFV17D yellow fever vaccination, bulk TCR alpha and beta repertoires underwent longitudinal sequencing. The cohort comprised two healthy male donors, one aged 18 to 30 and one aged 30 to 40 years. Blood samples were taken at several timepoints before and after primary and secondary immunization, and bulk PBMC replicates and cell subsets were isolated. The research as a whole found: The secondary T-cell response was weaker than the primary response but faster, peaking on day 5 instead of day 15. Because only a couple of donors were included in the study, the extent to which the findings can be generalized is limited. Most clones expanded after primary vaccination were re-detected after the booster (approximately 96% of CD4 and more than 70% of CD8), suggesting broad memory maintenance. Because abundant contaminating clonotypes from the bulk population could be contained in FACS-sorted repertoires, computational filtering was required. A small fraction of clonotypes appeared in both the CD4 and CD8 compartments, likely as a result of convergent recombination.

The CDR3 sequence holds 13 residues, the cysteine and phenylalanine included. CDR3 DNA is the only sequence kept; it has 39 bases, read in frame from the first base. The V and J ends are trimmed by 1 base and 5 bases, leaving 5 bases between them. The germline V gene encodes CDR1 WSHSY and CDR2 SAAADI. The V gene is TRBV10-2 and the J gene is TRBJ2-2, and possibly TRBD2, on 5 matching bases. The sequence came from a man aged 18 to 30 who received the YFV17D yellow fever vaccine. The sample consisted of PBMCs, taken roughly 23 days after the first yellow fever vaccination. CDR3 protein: CASSEWETGELFF. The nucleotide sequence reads TGCGCCAGCAGTGAGTGGGAGACCGGGGAGCTGTTTTTT.